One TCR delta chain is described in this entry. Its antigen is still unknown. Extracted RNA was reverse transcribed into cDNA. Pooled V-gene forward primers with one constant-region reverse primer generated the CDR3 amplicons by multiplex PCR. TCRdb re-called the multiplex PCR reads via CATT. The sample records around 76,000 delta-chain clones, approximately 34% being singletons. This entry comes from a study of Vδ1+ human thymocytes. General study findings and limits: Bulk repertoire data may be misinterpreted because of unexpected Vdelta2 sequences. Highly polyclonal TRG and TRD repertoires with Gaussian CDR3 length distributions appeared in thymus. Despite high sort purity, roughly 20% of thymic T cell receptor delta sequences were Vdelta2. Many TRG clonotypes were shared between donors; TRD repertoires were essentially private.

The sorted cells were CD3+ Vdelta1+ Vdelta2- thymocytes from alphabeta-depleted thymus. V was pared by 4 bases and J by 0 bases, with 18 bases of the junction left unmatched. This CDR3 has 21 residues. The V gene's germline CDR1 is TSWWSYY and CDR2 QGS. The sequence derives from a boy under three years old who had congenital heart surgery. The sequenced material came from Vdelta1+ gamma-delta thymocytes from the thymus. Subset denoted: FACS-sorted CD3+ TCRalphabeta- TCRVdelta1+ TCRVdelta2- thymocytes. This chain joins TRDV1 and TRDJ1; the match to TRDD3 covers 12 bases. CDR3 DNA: TGTGCTCTTGGGGGACATTCCCTTACTGGGGGATACCCTTTGTACACCGATAAACTCATCTTT. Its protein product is CALGGHSLTGGYPLYTDKLIF.